This T cell receptor (beta chain) is from a study of blood T cell repertoires in COVID-19. Study details: Material from acute and convalescent COVID-19 was sourced from the United States, Italy and Spain. In each case, the material was cDNA or gDNA derived from T cells, B-cell-depleted T cells, or PBMCs.

A few counts support this clone. Deletions cut 0 bases from V and 3 bases from J, with 7 bases between. This CDR3 spans 13 amino acids. Germline CDR1 reads SGHNT; CDR2 reads YYREEE (reference sequence). In the original processing: Reference gene primer amplification gave nucleated cell count estimates. This table comes from immunoSEQ multiplex PCR, and its TCRdb copy is limited to in-frame clones, with some not included. That table supplies the V and J calls and clone size; D and trimming were determined from the DNA. This sample has around 130,000 clones, with around four fifths found just once. Sequenced input: peripheral blood. This TCR was sampled from a human donor in a cohort sampled during active COVID-19. The chain employs TRBV5-4 and TRBJ2-7; unclear D gene. CDR3 amino acids: CASSLVTNYEQYF. The DNA for the CDR3 is TGTGCCAGCAGCTTGGTGACAAACTACGAGCAGTACTTC.